This T cell receptor beta chain was sequenced during a study of breast tumors, draining lymph nodes, adjacent tissues. The study, taken as a whole, reports: Compared with basal-like, luminal-like tumors shared significantly more repertoire with nontumor tissue.

TCRdb re-derived calls from the multiplex PCR reads in MiXCR, one entry per CDR3 protein. The top ten clones hold approximately 24% of a sample with fewer than 25,000 distinct CDR3 sequences, about 41% of them seen once. The junction had 11 bases not matched to a gene; V was cut back by 8 bases and J by 2 bases. The length of the CDR3 is 15 residues. Per germline, CDR1 SNHLY and CDR2 FYNNEI. With respect to this clonotype: Its specificity is not known.

The clonotype comes from a female donor with breast cancer. Some clones in this sample may be carry-over from other donors' samples. This rearrangement joins TRBV2 to TRBJ1-2, with TRBD1 matching over 7 bases. Sequencing was done on a sample of breast tumor tissue. The CDR3 loop reads CASGDDYRGNYGYTF. The CDR3 nucleotides are TGTGCCAGCGGGGACGACTACAGGGGAAACTATGGCTACACCTTC.